The T cell receptor (beta chain) described here comes from a study of T cells after yellow fever vaccination. Overall study findings and caveats: Although most clonotypes did not, a small share appeared in both CD4 and CD8 compartments. A weaker secondary response peaked on day 5, the primary on day 15. In FACS-sorted repertoires, abundant clonotypes from the bulk population could appear as contaminants.

TCRdb processed the 5' RACE reads anew with MiXCR; each CDR3 protein has one entry. The sample includes 450,000 to 650,000 distinct CDR3 sequences, around a fifth of them seen just once. Between the trimmed V and J ends, which lost 3 bases and 7 bases, there was a span of 19 bases. The length of the CDR3 is 17 residues. Germline CDR1 is MNHNY and CDR2 is SVGAGI (reference sequence). This clonotype was recorded a few times. The antigen remains undetermined. The genes are TRBV6-6 and TRBJ1-6; no clear D gene. This specimen consisted of PBMCs, obtained 21 days after the first yellow fever vaccination. The TCR was taken from a man younger than 35 who received the YFV17D yellow fever vaccine. The CDR3: CASSYLLATTMNSPLHF. The CDR3 DNA follows: TGTGCCAGCAGTTATCTCCTGGCCACTACTATGAATTCACCCCTCCACTTT.